This T cell receptor beta chain was recovered during a study of response to subunit inactivated influenza vaccine. Study-level points and caveats: It was the authors' suggestion that each seasonal influenza vaccination recruits few new T cells.

TCRdb fed the RT-PCR reads into MiXCR, producing one record per CDR3 protein. The repertoire consists of over 800,000 distinct CDR3 sequences, with less than 25% occurring once and the leading ten covering roughly 10%. As to this clonotype: Antigen specificity is unknown.

This TCR was recovered from a man aged 50-59 years who received an inactivated influenza vaccine. The source was PBMCs from blood, collected about 5 days after vaccination.

CDR3 DNA sequence: TGTGCCAGCAGGACGGGACGGAGCTCCTATAATTCACCCCTCCACTTT. It translates to CASRTGRSSYNSPLHF. This rearrangement joins TRBV2 to TRBJ1-6; D may be TRBD1 (5 bases). Trimming shortened V by 6 bases and J by 0 bases, and 12 bases separated the two germline ends. The CDR3 length is 16 residues. Germline V gene lookup returns CDR1 SNHLY and CDR2 FYNNEI.